These 27 T cell receptor beta chains came from one sample sequenced in a study of OX40 agonist ivuxolimab in advanced cancers. TCRdb keeps only in-frame clones here, not all; method: immunoSEQ multiplex PCR. The table lists approximately 76,000 clones, 80% to 90% of them singletons. The sequences come from CD4+ or CD8+ T cells sorted from blood, collected in a trial of the OX40 agonist ivuxolimab. These receptors all stem from an adult with an advanced solid tumor such as melanoma, head and neck, liver or kidney cancer.

V usage is TRBV7-2 and J usage is TRBJ2-7, with a weak D call TRBD2 (7 bases). CDR1 and CDR2 from the germline V gene are SGHTA and FQGNSA. Trimming removed 5 bases from V and 4 bases from J, with 18 bases in between. The CDR3 loop spans 15 amino acids. CDR3 coding DNA: TGTGCCAGCAGCCGATGGCGGGGGCTGCCATACGAGCAGTACTTC. Protein product: CASSRWRGLPYEQYF.

This chain links TRBV7-9 with TRBJ2-3, with 15 bases that match TRBD2. Germline V lookup: CDR1 SEHNR, CDR2 FQNEAQ (reference sequence). The ends lost 5 bases at V and 4 bases at J; junction bases unmatched: 4. The CDR3 length is 16 residues. CDR3: CASSPGTSGRSDTQYF. The DNA for the CDR3 is TGTGCCAGCAGCCCCGGGACTAGCGGGAGGTCAGATACGCAGTATTTT. Filled out from reference TRBV7-9 and TRBJ2-3, the complete variable domain reads DTGVSQNPRHKITKRGQNVTFRCDPISEHNRLYWYRQTLGQGPEFLTYFQNEAQLEKSRLLSDRFSAERPKGSFSTLEIQRTEQGDSAMYLCASSPGTSGRSDTQYFGPGTRLTVL.

This clone was counted only a few times. The CDR3 reads CAWSRFRSSYNSPLHF. CDR3 sequence (DNA): TGTGCCTGGAGTAGGTTTAGGAGCTCCTATAATTCACCCCTCCACTTT. This rearrangement joins TRBV30 to TRBJ1-6; D is ambiguous. Trimming left V 2 bases short and J 0 bases short, with 11 bases between. This CDR3 is built from 16 residues. From germline, CDR1 is GTSNPN and CDR2 SVGIG (reference sequence).

V is TRBV18 and J is TRBJ2-5; no definite D call. The CDR3 consists of 12 residues. With 8 bases removed from V and 5 bases from J, the gap between germline ends came to 12 bases. Germline lookup yields CDR1 KGHSH and CDR2 LQKENI. The CDR3 nucleotides are TGTGCCAGCGCCGGATTGGCGGAGACCCAGTACTTC. It codes for CASAGLAETQYF. Using reference TRBV18 and TRBJ2-5 for the parts outside the CDR3, the full variable domain is NAGVMQNPRHLVRRRGQEARLRCSPMKGHSHVYWYRQLPEEGLKFMVYLQKENIIDESGMPKERFSAEFPKEGPSILRIQQVVRGDSAAYFCASAGLAETQYFGPGTRLLVL.

This chain joins TRBV25-1 and TRBJ1-5, with a weak D call TRBD1 (5 bases). With 6 bases removed from V and 6 bases from J, the gap between germline ends came to 15 bases. Germline V gives CDR1 MGHDK, CDR2 SYGVNS. The CDR3 covers 14 residues. The CDR3 protein is CASRNSGLGQPQHF. The CDR3 nucleotides read TGTGCCAGCAGGAACTCAGGGTTGGGTCAGCCCCAGCATTTT.

The table lists this clone with many counts. The V gene is TRBV7-9, the J gene TRBJ1-3, with a tentative D call TRBD1 (5 bases). Germline V gene sequence: CDR1 SEHNR, CDR2 FQNEAQ (reference sequence). The CDR3 is 14 amino acids. The V end was cut by 1 base, the J end by 10 bases, with 14 bases between. The CDR3 loop is CASSLGTGERTIYF. CDR3 DNA: TGTGCCAGCAGCTTAGGAACAGGCGAGCGGACCATATATTTT.

V is TRBV7-9 and J is TRBJ2-3; 9 bases map to TRBD2. Germline V gives CDR1 SEHNR, CDR2 FQNEAQ (reference sequence). With V trimmed by 8 bases and J by 6 bases, 9 bases remained unmatched. The CDR3 length is 14 residues. For the CDR3, the DNA is TGTGCCAGCTCAACCGGGACTAGCTTTGATACGCAGTATTTT. This sequence encodes CASSTGTSFDTQYF. The full variable domain, in which reference TRBV7-9 and TRBJ2-3 provide the parts outside the CDR3, is DTGVSQNPRHKITKRGQNVTFRCDPISEHNRLYWYRQTLGQGPEFLTYFQNEAQLEKSRLLSDRFSAERPKGSFSTLEIQRTEQGDSAMYLCASSTGTSFDTQYFGPGTRLTVL.

The rearrangement uses TRBV28 and TRBJ2-7, with a possible D match to TRBD1 (6 bases). V was cut by 5 bases and J by 5 bases, with 16 bases left in between. This CDR3 region has 14 residues. Per germline, CDR1 MDHEN and CDR2 SYDVKM. CDR3 coding DNA: TGTGCCAGCAGTGTGAATTACAGGGTCCACGAGCAGTACTTC. It encodes CASSVNYRVHEQYF.

V and J are TRBV15 and TRBJ1-5, with 7 bases aligning to TRBD1. Trimming took 0 bases from V and 2 from J; bases not matched to a gene: 4. The CDR3 sequence is 16 residues long. Looked up from germline, CDR1 is LNHNV and CDR2 is YYDKDF (reference sequence). The CDR3 sequence: CATSRDPTGGNQPQHF. The CDR3 DNA is TGTGCCACCAGCAGAGACCCCACAGGGGGCAATCAGCCCCAGCATTTT.

The CDR3 DNA follows: TGTGCCAGCAGCCAAGAGACAGGGGGAGGGCTTGGCTACACCTTC. This translates into CASSQETGGGLGYTF. The chain employs TRBV4-2 and TRBJ1-2; 9 positions agree with TRBD1. CDR1 is LGHNA, CDR2 YNFKEQ, per germline. This CDR3 has 15 residues. V lost 0 bases and J lost 7; bases outside the gene matches: 6.

V gene TRBV27 combines with J gene TRBJ2-3, with a weak D call TRBD2 (5 bases). The germline V and J ends were trimmed by 2 bases and 2 bases, with 8 bases remaining between them. CDR3 length equals 14 residues. Germline V lookup: CDR1 MNHEY, CDR2 SMNVEV (reference sequence). CDR3 in amino acids: CASSLGLATDTQYF. CDR3 bases: TGTGCCAGCAGTTTAGGACTGGCCACAGATACGCAGTATTTT.

This clone occurred a few times. The genes are TRBV19 and TRBJ2-1; either TRBD1 or TRBD2 may fit D (5 bases each). Trimming took off 5 bases at V and 12 bases at J, with 20 bases between the two ends. Germline V gene sequence: CDR1 LNHDA, CDR2 SQIVND (reference sequence). The CDR3 runs to 14 residues. DNA for the CDR3: TGTGCCAGTAGTCCCGGGTCTCCTTATGGGGGGCAGTTCTTC. As protein: CASSPGSPYGGQFF.

The CDR3 loop is CASSHGGRGEAFF. The CDR3 DNA sequence: TGTGCCAGCAGCCACGGAGGTCGGGGTGAAGCTTTCTTT. V usage is TRBV7-2 and J usage is TRBJ1-1; D unresolved. The V end lost 5 bases, the J end lost 7 bases, and 14 bases lay between the germline ends. The CDR3 runs to 13 residues. Per germline, CDR1 SGHTA and CDR2 FQGNSA. Based on the CDR3 plus reference TRBV7-2 and TRBJ1-1, the full variable domain is GAGVSQSPSNKVTEKGKDVELRCDPISGHTALYWYRQSLGQGLEFLIYFQGNSAPDKSGLPSDRFSAERTGGSVSTLTIQRTQQEDSAVYLCASSHGGRGEAFFGQGTRLTVV.

The rearrangement uses TRBV5-1 and TRBJ1-6; 8 bases match TRBD1. The CDR3 is 15 amino acids. Germline-derived CDR1 and CDR2 are SGHRS and YFSETQ. The V gene end was trimmed by 2 bases and the J gene end by 8 bases; junction bases not matched to a gene: 6. The CDR3 region is CASSLTPGGDSPLHF. The CDR3 nucleotides read TGCGCCAGCAGCTTAACTCCAGGGGGCGATTCACCCCTCCACTTT.

V usage is TRBV30 and J usage is TRBJ1-2; D may be TRBD1 (5 bases). Trimming removed 4 bases from V and 2 bases from J, with 8 bases in between. Germline-derived CDR1 and CDR2 are GTSNPN and SVGIG (reference sequence). This CDR3 has 12 amino acids. CDR3 DNA: TGTGCCTGGACAGGGTCAAACTATGGCTACACCTTC. Translation gives CAWTGSNYGYTF.

CDR3 sequence reads: CASSPPGTGWGNIQYF. DNA of the CDR3: TGTGCCAGCAGTCCGCCCGGGACAGGGTGGGGAAACATTCAGTACTTC. The chain is built from TRBV27 and TRBJ2-4, with 9 bases matching TRBD1. The J segment lost 6 bases and the V segment lost 5 bases, leaving 11 bases of the junction unmatched. The length of the CDR3 is 16 residues. Germline V lookup: CDR1 MNHEY, CDR2 SMNVEV (reference sequence).

The chain employs TRBV30 and TRBJ1-5, with D possibly being TRBD1 (5 bases). The CDR3 runs 13 residues. Germline V gives CDR1 GTSNPN, CDR2 SVGIG (reference sequence). The V end lost 5 bases, the J end lost 5 bases, and 13 bases lay between the germline ends. The CDR3 nucleotides are TGTGCCTGGGGGACGGGGGGTTATCAGCCCCAGCATTTT. Encoded protein: CAWGTGGYQPQHF.

The V call is TRBV4-1, the J call TRBJ1-1, with TRBD1 identical over 7 bases. V was pared by 6 bases and J by 0 bases, with 7 bases of the junction left unmatched. Looked up from germline, CDR1 is MGHRA and CDR2 is YSYEKL. The CDR3 consists of 15 residues. CDR3 region: CASRGTATVNTEAFF. Here the CDR3 DNA reads TGCGCCAGCAGGGGGACAGCGACGGTGAACACTGAAGCTTTCTTT.

With respect to this clone: Other DNA sequences of this sample code for an identical CDR3. The genes are TRBV6-1 and TRBJ2-7; D not certain. Germline V lookup: CDR1 MNHNS, CDR2 SASEGT. CDR3 length: 13 amino acids. Trimming shortened V by 7 bases and J by 4 bases, and 14 bases separated the two germline ends. CDR3 nucleotides: TGTGCCAGCAAGTCACATTCCTCTTACGAGCAGTACTTC. It specifies CASKSHSSYEQYF.

J is TRBJ1-2 and V is TRBV2, with TRBD1 matching 9 bases. Germline CDR1 SNHLY, CDR2 FYNNEI. Trimming removed 5 bases from V and 3 bases from J; junction bases left unmatched: 10. The CDR3 runs to 16 residues. The CDR3 loop reads CASSPLTGGAYYGYTF. CDR3 DNA sequence: TGTGCCAGCAGTCCACTTACAGGGGGCGCTTACTATGGCTACACCTTC.

The chain employs TRBV29-1 and TRBJ2-1, with D maybe TRBD1 (5 bases). Germline loops: CDR1 SQVTM, CDR2 ANQGSEA. The V and J ends lost 6 bases and 3 bases respectively, with 12 bases between them. This CDR3 has 13 residues. The CDR3 nucleotides read TGCAGCGTAGGGCAGGGCATCTACAATGAGCAGTTCTTC. Amino acid sequence: CSVGQGIYNEQFF.

This chain links TRBV5-1 with TRBJ1-3; D not certain. CDR1 is SGHRS, CDR2 YFSETQ, per germline. This CDR3 comprises 16 residues. The V gene lost 3 bases and the J gene lost 0 bases, with 13 bases spanning the gap. The CDR3 reads CASSSDGRDSGNTIYF. The CDR3 DNA reads TGCGCCAGCAGCTCGGATGGACGGGACTCTGGAAACACCATATATTTT.

The rearrangement links TRBV6-1 to TRBJ1-1, with D unresolved. CDR1 is MNHNS, CDR2 SASEGT, per germline. The CDR3 is made up of 12 amino acids. V lost 6 bases and J lost 2, with 7 bases in between. The DNA for the CDR3 is TGTGCCAGCAGGTATATCAACACTGAAGCTTTCTTT. The encoded protein is CASRYINTEAFF.

This clone was observed a few times. The chain recombines TRBV7-8 with TRBJ1-6; D is unresolved. The ends were cut back, 2 bases at V and 10 bases at J, with 9 bases in the middle. Germline V gene lookup returns CDR1 SGHVS and CDR2 FQNEAQ. The CDR3 is 13 residues long. CDR3 amino acids: CASSLPYRSPLHF. DNA for the CDR3: TGTGCCAGCAGCTTACCCTATAGGTCACCCCTCCACTTT.

CDR3 loop: CASSLSQSYEQYF. DNA for the CDR3: TGTGCCAGCAGCTTAAGCCAATCCTACGAGCAGTACTTC. The chain has TRBV7-2 and TRBJ2-7; D gene unclear. The germline V gene encodes CDR1 SGHTA and CDR2 FQGNSA. This CDR3 has 13 amino acids. V dropped 2 bases and J dropped 1 base, with 6 bases sitting between them.

On this clone: Compared with germline, one end of the junction differs, possibly owing to a read error. The chain has TRBV5-3 and TRBJ1-5; D unclear. TRBV5-3 is assigned to the ORF class and has an uncertain function. CDR3 length equals 12 residues. For the CDR3, the DNA is TGTGCCAGCAGCTTTGTCAATCAGCCCCAGCATTTT. It yields the protein CASSFVNQPQHF.

The chain links TRBV6-1 to TRBJ2-7; unclear D gene. The CDR3 length is 14 residues. Trimming shortened V by 2 bases and J by 2 bases, and 10 bases separated the two germline ends. The germline V gene has CDR1 MNHNS and CDR2 SASEGT. CDR3 coding DNA: TGTGCCAGCAGTGAAATTGGCGGAGCCTACGAGCAGTACTTC. It is translated as CASSEIGGAYEQYF.